In its sample, the clone carrying this T cell receptor beta chain was seen many times. The antigen remains unidentified. TCRdb recomputed calls from the PCR reads with MiXCR, one row per CDR3 protein. The table shows 9,500 to 10,000 distinct CDR3 sequences, with approximately 20% occurring only once. Deletions cut 3 bases from V and 5 bases from J, with 10 bases between. The CDR3 has 13 residues. The data are from a study of molecular identifiers for immune sequencing clone quantification. Notes on the study in general: Identical barcode-sharing TCR molecules could lead to underestimated sizes for highly expanded clones. Spiked TCR RNA from one Jurkat cell reportedly showed up when mixed among roughly 1 million naive cells. Clones exceeding 20 RNA copies carried over 97% of effector molecules but under 1% of naive-cell molecules.

The chain links TRBV12-3 or TRBV12-4 to TRBJ1-2; no clear D gene. The receptor comes from a human donor in good health. Some libraries in this study had Jurkat cell RNA spiked in. Sequencing was carried out using naive CD8+ T cells from blood, with Jurkat cell RNA spiked in. Subset specified: FACS-sorted CD8+CD4-CCR7+CD45RA+ naive T cells. CDR3 sequence reads: CASSFWTEYGYTF. The CDR3 nucleotides read TGTGCCAGCAGTTTTTGGACGGAGTATGGCTACACCTTC.